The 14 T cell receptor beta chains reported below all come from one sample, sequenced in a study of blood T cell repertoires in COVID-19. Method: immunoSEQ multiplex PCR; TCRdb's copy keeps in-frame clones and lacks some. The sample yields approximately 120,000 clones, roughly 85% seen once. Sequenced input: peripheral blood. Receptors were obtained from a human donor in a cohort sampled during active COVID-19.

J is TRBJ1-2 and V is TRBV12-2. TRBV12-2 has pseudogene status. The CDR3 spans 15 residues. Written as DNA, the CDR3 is TGTGCAAGAGGAAGGACTGCGGGCTCGAACTATGGCTACACCTTC. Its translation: CARGRTAGSNYGYTF.

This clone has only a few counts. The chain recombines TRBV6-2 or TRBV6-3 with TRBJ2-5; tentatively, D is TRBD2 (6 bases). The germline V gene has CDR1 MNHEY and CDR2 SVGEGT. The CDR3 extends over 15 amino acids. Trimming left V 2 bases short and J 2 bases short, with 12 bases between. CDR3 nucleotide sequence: TGTGCCAGCAGTTACGACATGGGGGGTCAAGAGACCCAGTACTTC. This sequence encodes CASSYDMGGQETQYF.

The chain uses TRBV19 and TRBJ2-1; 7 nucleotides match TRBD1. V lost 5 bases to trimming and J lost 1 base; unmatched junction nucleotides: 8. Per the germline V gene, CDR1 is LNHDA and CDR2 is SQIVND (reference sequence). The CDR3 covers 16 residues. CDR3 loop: CASSLTGFGSYNEQFF. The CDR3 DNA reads TGTGCCAGTAGTCTGACAGGGTTTGGGTCCTACAATGAGCAGTTCTTC.

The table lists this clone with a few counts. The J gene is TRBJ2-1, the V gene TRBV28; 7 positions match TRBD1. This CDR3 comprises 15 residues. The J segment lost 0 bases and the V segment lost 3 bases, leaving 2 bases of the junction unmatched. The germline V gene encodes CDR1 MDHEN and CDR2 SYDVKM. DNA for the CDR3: TGTGCCAGCAGTTTCGAGGGGGCCTCCTACAATGAGCAGTTCTTC. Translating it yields CASSFEGASYNEQFF.

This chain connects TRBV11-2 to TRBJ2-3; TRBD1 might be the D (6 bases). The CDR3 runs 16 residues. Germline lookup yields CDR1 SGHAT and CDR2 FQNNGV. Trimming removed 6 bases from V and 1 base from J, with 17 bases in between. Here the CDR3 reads CASSLQGMGGTDTQYF. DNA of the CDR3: TGTGCCAGCAGTCTTCAGGGGATGGGAGGCACAGATACGCAGTATTTT.

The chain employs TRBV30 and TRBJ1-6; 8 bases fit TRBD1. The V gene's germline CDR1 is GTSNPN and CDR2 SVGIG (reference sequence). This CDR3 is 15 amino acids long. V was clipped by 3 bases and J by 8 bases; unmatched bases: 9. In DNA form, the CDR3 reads TGTGCCTGGAGCGGACAGGGCGGTCTGGATTCACCCCTCCACTTT. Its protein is CAWSGQGGLDSPLHF.

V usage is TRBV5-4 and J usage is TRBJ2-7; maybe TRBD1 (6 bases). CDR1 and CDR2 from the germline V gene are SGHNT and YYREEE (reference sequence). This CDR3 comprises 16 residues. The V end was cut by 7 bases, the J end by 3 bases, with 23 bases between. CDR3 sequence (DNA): TGTGCCAGCGGGACAAGAGGGGGTGTAAGCTTCTACGAGCAGTACTTC. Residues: CASGTRGGVSFYEQYF.

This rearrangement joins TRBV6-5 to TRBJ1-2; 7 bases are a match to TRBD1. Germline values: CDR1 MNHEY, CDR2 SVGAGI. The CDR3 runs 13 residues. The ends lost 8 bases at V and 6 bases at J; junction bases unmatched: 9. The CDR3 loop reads CASEQGWANGYTF. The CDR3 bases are TGTGCCAGCGAACAGGGGTGGGCGAATGGCTACACCTTC.

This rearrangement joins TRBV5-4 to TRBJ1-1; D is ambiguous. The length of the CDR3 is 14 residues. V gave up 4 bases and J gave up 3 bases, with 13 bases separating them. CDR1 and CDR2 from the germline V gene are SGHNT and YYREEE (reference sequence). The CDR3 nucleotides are TGTGCCAGCAGCGATACATTGAGGGACACTGAAGCTTTCTTT. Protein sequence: CASSDTLRDTEAFF. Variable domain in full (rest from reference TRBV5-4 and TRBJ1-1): ETGVTQSPTHLIKTRGQQVTLRCSSQSGHNTVSWYQQALGQGPQFIFQYYREEENGRGNFPPRFSGLQFPNYSSELNVNALELDDSALYLCASSDTLRDTEAFFGQGTRLTVV.

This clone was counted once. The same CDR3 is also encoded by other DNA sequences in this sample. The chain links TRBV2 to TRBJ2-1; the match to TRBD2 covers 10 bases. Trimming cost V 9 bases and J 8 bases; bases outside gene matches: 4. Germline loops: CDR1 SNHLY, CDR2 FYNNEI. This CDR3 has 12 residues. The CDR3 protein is CAREAGGDEQFF. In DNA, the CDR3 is TGTGCCAGAGAAGCGGGGGGGGATGAGCAGTTCTTC. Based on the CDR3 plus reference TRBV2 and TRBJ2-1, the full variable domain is EPEVTQTPSHQVTQMGQEVILRCVPISNHLYFYWYRQILGQKVEFLVSFYNNEISEKSEIFDDQFSVERPDGSNFTLKIRSTKLEDSAMYFCAREAGGDEQFFGPGTRLTVL.

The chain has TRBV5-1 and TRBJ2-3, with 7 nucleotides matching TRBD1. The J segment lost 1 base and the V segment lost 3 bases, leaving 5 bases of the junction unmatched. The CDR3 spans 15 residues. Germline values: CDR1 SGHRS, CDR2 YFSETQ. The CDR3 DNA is TGCGCCAGCAGCTACAGGGGTGTCGGCACAGATACGCAGTATTTT. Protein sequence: CASSYRGVGTDTQYF.

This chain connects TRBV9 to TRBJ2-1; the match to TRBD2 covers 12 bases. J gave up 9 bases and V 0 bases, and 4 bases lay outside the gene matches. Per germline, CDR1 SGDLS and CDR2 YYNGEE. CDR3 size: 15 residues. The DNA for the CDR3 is TGTGCCAGCAGCGTAGGGGCTAGCGGGAGGGTTGAGCAGTTCTTC. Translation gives CASSVGASGRVEQFF.

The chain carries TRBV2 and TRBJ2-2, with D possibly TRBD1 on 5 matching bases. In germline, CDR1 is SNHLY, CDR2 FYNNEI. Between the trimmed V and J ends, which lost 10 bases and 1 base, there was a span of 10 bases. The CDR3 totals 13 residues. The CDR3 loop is CAIRQRNTGELFF. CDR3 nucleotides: TGTGCCATTAGACAGAGGAACACCGGGGAGCTGTTTTTT.

The CDR3 DNA is TGTGCCAGCAGCTCTACAGCGGGACAGCCCCAGCATTTT. Amino acid sequence: CASSSTAGQPQHF. This chain joins TRBV11-2 and TRBJ1-5; D uncertain. CDR1 SGHAT and CDR2 FQNNGV come from the germline V gene. CDR3 size: 13 residues. Trimming pared 4 bases from V and 7 bases from J, leaving 11 bases between.